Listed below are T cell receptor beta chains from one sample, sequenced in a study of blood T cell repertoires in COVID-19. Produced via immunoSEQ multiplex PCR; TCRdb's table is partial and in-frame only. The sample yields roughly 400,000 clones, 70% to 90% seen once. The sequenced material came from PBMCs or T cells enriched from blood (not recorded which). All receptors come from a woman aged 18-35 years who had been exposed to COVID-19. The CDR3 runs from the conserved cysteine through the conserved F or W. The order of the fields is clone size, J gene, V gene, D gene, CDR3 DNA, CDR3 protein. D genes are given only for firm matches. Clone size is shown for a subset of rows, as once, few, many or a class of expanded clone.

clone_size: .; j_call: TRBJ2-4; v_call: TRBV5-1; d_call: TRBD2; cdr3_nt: TGCGCCAGCAGCTTGGCCGGGAAGACTAGCGGGATAGACATTCAGTACTTC; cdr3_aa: CASSLAGKTSGIDIQYF
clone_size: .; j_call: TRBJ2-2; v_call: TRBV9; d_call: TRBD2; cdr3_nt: TGTGCCAGCAGCGCCGGACTAGCGGGGGCCCTCACCGGGGAGCTGTTTTTT; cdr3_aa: CASSAGLAGALTGELFF
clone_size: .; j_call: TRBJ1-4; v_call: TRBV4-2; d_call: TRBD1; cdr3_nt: TGTGCCAGCAGCCCCGGGACAGGGCCCGAAAAACTGTTTTTT; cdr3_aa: CASSPGTGPEKLFF
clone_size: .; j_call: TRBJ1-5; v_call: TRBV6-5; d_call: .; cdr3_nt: TGTGCCAGCAGTTACTCGAGGGCTGGGTATCAGCCCCAGCATTTT; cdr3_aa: CASSYSRAGYQPQHF
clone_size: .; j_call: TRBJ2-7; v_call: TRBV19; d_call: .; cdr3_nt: TGTGCCAGTAGTATTCCGGGTTCAGGGTCCTACGAGCAGTACTTC; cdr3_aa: CASSIPGSGSYEQYF
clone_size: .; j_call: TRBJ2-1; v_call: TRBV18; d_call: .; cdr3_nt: TGTGCCAGCTCACCAAACAGTGTCTACAATGAGCAGTTCTTC; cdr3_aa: CASSPNSVYNEQFF
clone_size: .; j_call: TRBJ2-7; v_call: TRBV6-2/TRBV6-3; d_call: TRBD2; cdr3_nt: TGTGCCAGCAGTTACGGGGGGGGCGAGCAGTACTTC; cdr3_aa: CASSYGGGEQYF
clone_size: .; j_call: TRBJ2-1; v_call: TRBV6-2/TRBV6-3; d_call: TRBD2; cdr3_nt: TGTGCCAGCAGTTCCCGGACTAGCGTCTCCTACAATGAGCAGTTCTTC; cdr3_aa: CASSSRTSVSYNEQFF
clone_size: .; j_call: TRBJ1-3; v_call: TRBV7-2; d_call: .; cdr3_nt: TGTGCCAGCAGCTTAGCCGGGACAACGTCACCTGGAAACACCATATATTTT; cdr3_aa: CASSLAGTTSPGNTIYF
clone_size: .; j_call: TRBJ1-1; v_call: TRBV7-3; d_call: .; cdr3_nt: TGTGCCAGCAGCCCAGGGTCATGGACTGAAGCTTTCTTT; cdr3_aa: CASSPGSWTEAFF
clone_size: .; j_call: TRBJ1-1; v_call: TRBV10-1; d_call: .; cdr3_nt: TGCGCCAGCAGTGATACCGGGAACACTGAAGCTTTCTTT; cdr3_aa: CASSDTGNTEAFF
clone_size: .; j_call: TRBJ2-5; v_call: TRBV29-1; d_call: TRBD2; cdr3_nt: TGCAGCGTTGAGCGCGGGCTAGCGGGGGGGCAAGAGACCCAGTACTTC; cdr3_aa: CSVERGLAGGQETQYF
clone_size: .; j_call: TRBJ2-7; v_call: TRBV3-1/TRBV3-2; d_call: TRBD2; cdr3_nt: TGTGCCAGCAGCCAAGGGACTAGCGGGAGGGCCATTTACCGGCAGTACTTC; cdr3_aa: CASSQGTSGRAIYRQYF
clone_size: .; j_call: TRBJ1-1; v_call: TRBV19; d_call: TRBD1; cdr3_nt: TGTGCCAGTAGTTTTGGACAGGGTTATACTGAAGCTTTCTTT; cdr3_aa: CASSFGQGYTEAFF
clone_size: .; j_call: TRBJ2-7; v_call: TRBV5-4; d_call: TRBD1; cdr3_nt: TGTGCCAGCAGCCGGGACAGCCTAGTCTCCTACGAGCAGTACTTC; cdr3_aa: CASSRDSLVSYEQYF
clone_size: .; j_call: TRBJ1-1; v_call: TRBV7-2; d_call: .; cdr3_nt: TGTGCCAGCAGCTTAGTAGCGGTAAGCGTGAACACTGAAGCTTTCTTT; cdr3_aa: CASSLVAVSVNTEAFF
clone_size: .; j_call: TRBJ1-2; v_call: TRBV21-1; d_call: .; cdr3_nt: TGTGCCAGCAGCAGCGTCGGCCGGGACAGGGATAACTATGGCTACACCTTC; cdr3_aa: CASSSVGRDRDNYGYTF
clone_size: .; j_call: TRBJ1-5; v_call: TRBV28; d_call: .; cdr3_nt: TGTGCCAGCAGTTTATGGGGGCACAAGGATAGCAATCAGCCCCAGCATTTT; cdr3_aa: CASSLWGHKDSNQPQHF
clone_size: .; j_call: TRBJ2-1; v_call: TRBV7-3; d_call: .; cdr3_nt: TGTGCCAGCAGCTTAACGTCCAGGGTGGATGAGCAGTTCTTC; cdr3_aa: CASSLTSRVDEQFF
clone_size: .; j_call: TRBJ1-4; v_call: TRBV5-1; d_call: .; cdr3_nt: TGCGCCAGCAGAGAGGACATTTCTGGATATAGTGAAAAACTGTTTTTT; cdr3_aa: CASREDISGYSEKLFF
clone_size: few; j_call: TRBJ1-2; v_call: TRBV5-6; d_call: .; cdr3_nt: TGTGCCAGCAGCTTGGTGACAGGAGGCTACACCTTC; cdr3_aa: CASSLVTGGYTF
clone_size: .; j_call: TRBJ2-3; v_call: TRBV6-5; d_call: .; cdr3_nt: TGTGCCAGCAGAGAGATCGGACAAGGGCCGCAGTATTTT; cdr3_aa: CASREIGQGPQYF
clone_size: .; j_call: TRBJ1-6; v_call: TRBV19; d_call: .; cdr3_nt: TGTGCCAGTAGTTTCGGACAGACTGGAAATTCACCCCTCCACTTT; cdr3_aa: CASSFGQTGNSPLHF
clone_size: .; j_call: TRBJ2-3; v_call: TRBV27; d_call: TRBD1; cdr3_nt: TGTGCCAACCAGGACAGGGAAGATCGAGGAGCGCAGTATTTT; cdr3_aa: CANQDREDRGAQYF